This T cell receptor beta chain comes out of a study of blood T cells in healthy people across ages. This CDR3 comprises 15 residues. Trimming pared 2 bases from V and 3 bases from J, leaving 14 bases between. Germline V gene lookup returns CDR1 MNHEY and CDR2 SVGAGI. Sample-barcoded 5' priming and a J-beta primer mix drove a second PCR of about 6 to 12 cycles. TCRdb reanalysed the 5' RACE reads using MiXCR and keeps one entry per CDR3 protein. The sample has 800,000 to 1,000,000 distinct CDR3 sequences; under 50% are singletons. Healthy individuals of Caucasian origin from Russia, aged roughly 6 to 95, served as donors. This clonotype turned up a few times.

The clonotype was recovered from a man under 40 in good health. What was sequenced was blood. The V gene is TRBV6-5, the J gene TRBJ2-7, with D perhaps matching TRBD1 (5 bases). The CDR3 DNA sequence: TGTGCCAGCAGTTACCGCCAGGGCAGTCTCTACGAGCAGTACTTC. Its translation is CASSYRQGSLYEQYF.